The source of this TCR beta chain is a study of early T cells in non-severe SARS-CoV-2 infection. Overall study context: Sequencing of unsorted whole blood was done on bulk RNA, leaving chains unpaired. Study observations and caveats: Matching against VDJdb likely underestimated virus-specific expansions, favoring anti-spike CD8.

There are 16 residues in the CDR3. Trimming took 0 bases from V and 4 from J, leaving 13 bases between them. Germline CDR1 KGHSH, CDR2 LQKENI. Comments on this clonotype: Its antigen is unknown. A read error may explain this, as a much larger clone is one base away.

Each cDNA molecule carried a unique molecular identifier. TCRdb reprocessed the 5' RACE reads with MiXCR, giving one entry per CDR3 protein. The repertoire holds approximately 60,000 distinct CDR3 sequences, with around 13% as singletons. Input material: whole blood. The chain couples TRBV18 to TRBJ2-1; D perhaps matches TRBD2 (5 bases). The TCR was taken from an adult who was a healthcare worker with PCR-confirmed SARS-CoV-2 infection or an uninfected control (not recorded which). CDR3 sequence reads: CASSPPVAAVYNEQFF. In DNA, the CDR3 is TGTGCCAGCTCACCACCGGTGGCAGCGGTATACAATGAGCAGTTCTTC.